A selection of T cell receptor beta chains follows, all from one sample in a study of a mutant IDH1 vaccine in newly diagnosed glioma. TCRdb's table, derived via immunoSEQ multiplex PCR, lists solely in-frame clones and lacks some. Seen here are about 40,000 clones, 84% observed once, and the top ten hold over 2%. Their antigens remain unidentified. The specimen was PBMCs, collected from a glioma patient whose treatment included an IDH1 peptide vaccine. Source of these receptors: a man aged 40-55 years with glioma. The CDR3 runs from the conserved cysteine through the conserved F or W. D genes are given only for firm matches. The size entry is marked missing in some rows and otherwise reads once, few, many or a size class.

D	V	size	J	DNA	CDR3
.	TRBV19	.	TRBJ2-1	TGTGCCAGTAGACCAGGAGGGAATGAGCAGTTCTTC	CASRPGGNEQFF
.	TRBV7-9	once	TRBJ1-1	TGTGCCAGCAGCCCTCAGGTGAACACTGAAGCTTTCTTT	CASSPQVNTEAFF
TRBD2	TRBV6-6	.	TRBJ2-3	TGTGCCAGTAACCCGGGAGGCGTTACAGATACGCAGTATTTT	CASNPGGVTDTQYF
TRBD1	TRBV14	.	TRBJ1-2	TGTGCCAGCAGCCAGGTCGCAGGGGGGTATGGCTACACCTTC	CASSQVAGGYGYTF
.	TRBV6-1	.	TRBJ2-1	TGTGCCAGCAGTGAACGACAATCTTACAATGAGCAGTTCTTC	CASSERQSYNEQFF
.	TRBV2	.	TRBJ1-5	TGTGCCAGCAGGCCCCGGACCGGTACTCAGCCCCAGCATTTT	CASRPRTGTQPQHF
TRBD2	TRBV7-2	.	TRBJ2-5	TGTGCCAGCAGCTTTGGGGGACTAGCGGGAGGTTTAAAAGAGACCCAGTACTTC	CASSFGGLAGGLKETQYF
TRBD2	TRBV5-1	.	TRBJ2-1	TGCGCCAGCAGCTTGGACACTAGCGGGAGTTACAATGAGCAGTTCTTC	CASSLDTSGSYNEQFF
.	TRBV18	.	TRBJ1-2	TGTGCCAGCTCACCAGTCAGGGATCATGGCTACACCTTC	CASSPVRDHGYTF
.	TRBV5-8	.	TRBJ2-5	TGTGCCAGCAGCTTGGTGGCTTTCCAAGAGACCCAGTACTTC	CASSLVAFQETQYF
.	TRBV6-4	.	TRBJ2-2	TGTGCCAGCAGTCCCGAGGCGGGATCGTCAGGGGAGCTGTTTTTT	CASSPEAGSSGELFF